This entry lists 22 T cell receptor beta chains sequenced from one sample in a study of human T cells and chemical hapten exposure. MiXCR, run by TCRdb on the RACE reads, gives a single entry per CDR3 protein. This table holds some 380,000 distinct CDR3 sequences, about 4.8% found once. Time point here: patch test 1, 2 weeks after DPC sensitization. Treatment indicated: therapeutic diphenylcyclopropenone sensitization with weekly scalp DPC. The specimen was whole blood, collected in connection with sensitization to the hapten diphenylcyclopropenone (DPC). The receptors were gathered from a woman aged 45-59 years with alopecia areata. Some clones in this sample may be carry-over from other donors' samples.

Many counts were recorded for this clonotype. This sequence joins TRBV5-1 and TRBJ1-1, with 8 positions matching TRBD1. Germline loops: CDR1 SGHRS, CDR2 YFSETQ. Germline trimming cut 2 bases from V and 0 bases from J; bases unmatched to any gene: 3. The CDR3 runs 15 residues. CDR3 in amino acids: CASSLDRGMNTEAFF. The DNA of the CDR3 is TGCGCCAGCAGCTTAGACAGGGGAATGAACACTGAAGCTTTCTTT.

V gene TRBV28 combines with J gene TRBJ2-3; TRBD2 matches 13 bases. This CDR3 is built from 17 residues. With V trimmed by 4 bases and J by 6 bases, 10 bases remained unmatched. Germline V CDR1 and CDR2: MDHEN, SYDVKM. CDR3 bases: TGTGCCAGCAGTTCCCGGACTAGCGGGGGCGTAGGGGATACGCAGTATTTT. It encodes CASSSRTSGGVGDTQYF.

This clonotype showed up many times. The chain recombines TRBV7-9 with TRBJ2-5; no clear D. Germline lookup yields CDR1 SEHNR and CDR2 FQNEAQ (reference sequence). The CDR3 sequence is 14 residues long. V was cut by 5 bases and J by 1 base, with 11 bases left in between. This CDR3 reads CASSRGPIQETQYF. The DNA of the CDR3 is TGTGCCAGCAGCCGTGGACCGATCCAAGAGACCCAGTACTTC.

This clonotype has ten or more counts. This chain uses TRBV27 with TRBJ2-3; D possibly corresponds to TRBD1 (5 bases). V lost 3 bases and J lost 5, with 12 bases in between. The CDR3 has 14 residues. The germline V gene has CDR1 MNHEY and CDR2 SMNVEV (reference sequence). CDR3 DNA sequence: TGTGCCAGCAGTTTTCTATCAAGGGGAGATACGCAGTATTTT. The encoded protein is CASSFLSRGDTQYF.

Only a few counts were recorded for this clonotype. This chain connects TRBV10-3 to TRBJ1-6; 7 nucleotides match TRBD1. This CDR3 is built from 16 residues. Germline CDR1 is ENHRY and CDR2 is SYGVKD. The V segment lost 2 bases and the J segment 7 bases; nucleotides outside the gene matches: 8. This CDR3 reads CAISETGATLNSPLHF. In DNA, the CDR3 is TGTGCCATCAGTGAGACAGGGGCCACTTTGAATTCACCCCTCCACTTT.

This clonotype was found many times. The chain has TRBV5-5 and TRBJ1-5, with D maybe TRBD1 (5 bases). CDR3 length equals 15 residues. V lost 2 bases, J lost 2 bases, and 11 bases lay in between. Per the germline V gene, CDR1 is SGHKS and CDR2 is YYEKEE (reference sequence). CDR3: CASSFTGAGNQPQHF. DNA of the CDR3: TGTGCCAGCAGCTTTACCGGGGCCGGCAATCAGCCCCAGCATTTT.

This clonotype was counted at least ten times. The V and J genes are TRBV9 and TRBJ2-1; D is possibly TRBD2 (5 bases). Trimming took 3 bases from V and 0 from J, leaving 10 bases between them. From germline, CDR1 is SGDLS and CDR2 YYNGEE. The CDR3 has 15 residues. The CDR3 sequence: CASSAGSSSYNEQFF. CDR3 in DNA: TGTGCCAGCAGCGCGGGGTCTAGCTCCTACAATGAGCAGTTCTTC. Full variable domain (outside the CDR3, taken from reference TRBV9 and TRBJ2-1): DSGVTQTPKHLITATGQRVTLRCSPRSGDLSVYWYQQSLDQGLQFLIQYYNGEERAKGNILERFSAQQFPDLHSELNLSSLELGDSALYFCASSAGSSSYNEQFFGPGTRLTVL.

This clonotype was counted many times. The rearrangement uses TRBV13 and TRBJ2-1, with D possibly TRBD2 on 6 matching bases. This CDR3 has 12 amino acids. Germline lookup yields CDR1 PRHDT and CDR2 FYEKMQ (reference sequence). Between the trimmed V and J ends, which lost 5 bases and 16 bases, there was a span of 18 bases. The DNA for the CDR3 is TGTGCCAGCAGCGCCGGGGGTCCCCCACTCTTCTTC. It translates to CASSAGGPPLFF.

This clonotype was detected ten times or more. The rearrangement uses TRBV27 and TRBJ2-1; 12 nucleotides agree with TRBD2. J lost 10 bases, V lost 3 bases, and 16 bases had no gene match. The germline V gene has CDR1 MNHEY and CDR2 SMNVEV (reference sequence). The CDR3 is 18 residues long. The CDR3 here is CASSFLPIQTSGGGEQFF. CDR3 DNA: TGTGCCAGCAGTTTTCTACCAATCCAGACTAGCGGGGGTGGCGAGCAGTTCTTC.

The chain is built from TRBV30 and TRBJ2-7; 8 bases match TRBD1. The germline gives CDR1 GTSNPN, CDR2 SVGIG (reference sequence). V shed 2 bases and J 3 bases; nucleotides not matched to a gene: 3. The CDR3 runs 13 residues. The CDR3, as DNA: TGTGCCTGGAGTCCCGACAGGGGCTACGAGCAGTACTTC. Translation gives CAWSPDRGYEQYF. The whole variable domain, filled in from reference TRBV30 and TRBJ2-7, reads SQTIHQWPATLVQPVGSPLSLECTVEGTSNPNLYWYRQAAGRGLQLLFYSVGIGQISSEVPQNLSASRPQDRQFILSSKKLLLSDSGFYLCAWSPDRGYEQYFGPGTRLTVT.

Only a few counts were recorded for this clonotype. The chain links TRBV20-1 to TRBJ1-1, with 7 bases that match TRBD1. The junction had 9 bases not matched to a gene; V was cut back by 0 bases and J by 8 bases. The CDR3 spans 14 residues. Looked up from germline, CDR1 is DFQATT and CDR2 is SNEGSKA (reference sequence). The CDR3 nucleotides read TGCAGTGCTAGAGATCGAGAGGGGGCCTTCGAAGCTTTCTTT. This encodes CSARDREGAFEAFF.

This clonotype was seen many times. The chain links TRBV2 to TRBJ2-3, with 11 bases matching TRBD2. The CDR3 sequence is 16 residues long. Germline CDR1 SNHLY, CDR2 FYNNEI. Unmatched junction bases numbered 9, after V lost 4 bases and J lost 6 bases. CDR3 residues: CASSGDPSGGPDTQYF. The DNA for the CDR3 is TGTGCCAGCAGTGGTGACCCTAGCGGGGGGCCCGATACGCAGTATTTT.

There are many counts of this clonotype. This rearrangement joins TRBV6-5 to TRBJ1-1; D is perhaps TRBD1 (6 bases). The CDR3 sequence is 14 residues long. Germline CDR1 is MNHEY and CDR2 is SVGAGI. V was pared by 7 bases and J by 5 bases, with 17 bases between. CDR3 in amino acids: CASTPGGAGTEAFF. DNA for the CDR3: TGTGCCAGCACCCCTGGGGGGGCGGGGACTGAAGCTTTCTTT.

This clonotype has at least ten counts. Here the CDR3 DNA reads TGTGCCAGCAGCTTAGAGGCAGGAAACACCATATATTTT. The encoded protein is CASSLEAGNTIYF. The rearrangement links TRBV11-2 to TRBJ1-3; D uncertain. Trimming took 0 bases from V and 4 from J, leaving 4 bases between them. The CDR3 contains 13 residues. Per germline, CDR1 SGHAT and CDR2 FQNNGV.

This clonotype has a count of ten or more. The rearrangement joins TRBV7-2 to TRBJ2-1, with 11 bases identical to TRBD2. V dropped 5 bases and J dropped 6; count of bases not matched to a gene: 9. The CDR3 spans 16 residues. Per germline, CDR1 SGHTA and CDR2 FQGNSA. CDR3 nucleotide sequence: TGTGCCAGCAGCGAATTAGCGGGGGGGCTCGCCAATGAGCAGTTCTTC. This codes for CASSELAGGLANEQFF.

The chain has TRBV4-3 and TRBJ2-7; a weak D match, TRBD2 (5 bases). Trimming took 0 bases from V and 5 from J, leaving 14 bases between them. The CDR3 length is 15 residues. The germline V gene encodes CDR1 LGHNA and CDR2 YSLEER. The CDR3 is CASSQDRVASHEQYF. The CDR3 DNA reads as TGCGCCAGCAGCCAAGATAGAGTGGCTAGCCACGAGCAGTACTTC.

This clonotype has ten or more counts. J is TRBJ2-7 and V is TRBV20-1; D unresolved. The CDR3 is 13 amino acids. With 1 base removed from V and 3 bases from J, the gap between germline ends came to 10 bases. CDR1 and CDR2 from the germline V gene are DFQATT and SNEGSKA (reference sequence). The CDR3 nucleotides read TGCAGTGCTAGAGTCGCTGGCAGCTACGAGCAGTACTTC. The encoded protein is CSARVAGSYEQYF.

The V call is TRBV16, the J call TRBJ1-1; D might be TRBD1 (5 bases). In germline, CDR1 is KGHSY, CDR2 FQNENV. The CDR3 is made up of 15 amino acids. V lost 3 bases and J lost 3, with 14 bases in between. CDR3 sequence: CASSHRAGRDTEAFF. DNA for the CDR3: TGTGCCAGCAGCCATCGGGCAGGGAGGGACACTGAAGCTTTCTTT. The complete variable domain, with remaining parts taken from reference TRBV16 and TRBJ1-1, reads GEEVAQTPKHLVRGEGQKAKLYCAPIKGHSYVFWYQQVLKNEFKFLISFQNENVFDETGMPKERFSAKCLPNSPCSLEIQATKLEDSAVYFCASSHRAGRDTEAFFGQGTRLTVV.

The chain has TRBV20-1 and TRBJ2-3; D not certain. V was trimmed by 0 bases and J by 0 bases, leaving 10 bases between them. The germline CDR1 and CDR2 sequences are DFQATT and SNEGSKA (reference sequence). This CDR3 has 15 residues. The chain's CDR3 is CSARDGRASTDTQYF. The CDR3 DNA reads as TGCAGTGCTAGAGATGGAAGGGCTAGCACAGATACGCAGTATTTT.

In its sample, this clonotype was seen many times. The CDR3 DNA is TGCGCCAGCAGCCACCCCAACGCACAGGGCTACGAGCAGTACTTC. This encodes CASSHPNAQGYEQYF. The rearrangement links TRBV4-1 to TRBJ2-7; tentatively, D is TRBD1 (6 bases). This CDR3 spans 15 amino acids. V shed 3 bases and J shed 3 bases, with 15 bases lying between them. In germline, CDR1 is MGHRA, CDR2 YSYEKL.

This clonotype was counted between two and nine times. The gene calls are TRBV2 and TRBJ1-4; no definite D call. The CDR3 is made up of 15 amino acids. V was cut by 2 bases and J by 7 bases, with 14 bases left in between. Germline CDR1 and CDR2: SNHLY and FYNNEI. The CDR3 loop reads CASSEIMLGSEKLFF. The CDR3 coding sequence is TGTGCCAGCAGTGAAATAATGCTGGGGAGTGAAAAACTGTTTTTT.

This chain connects TRBV6-6 to TRBJ1-1; possibly TRBD1 for D (5 bases). The CDR3 sequence is 11 residues long. Trimming left V 10 bases short and J 10 bases short, with 16 bases between. CDR1 is MNHNY and CDR2 is SVGAGI in the germline V gene (reference sequence). The CDR3 nucleotides are TGTGCCACCGCGAGGGACGTCAGAGCTTTCTTT. Its protein is CATARDVRAFF.